This T cell receptor beta chain was observed in a study of blood T cell repertoires in COVID-19. At the level of the study: Specimens from acute and convalescent COVID-19 originated in the United States, Italy and Spain.

The repertoire was sequenced with immunoSEQ multiplex PCR; TCRdb's copy has only in-frame clones and lacks some. The sample carries hundreds of thousands of clones, around 87% recorded once. CDR1 is MNHNS and CDR2 is SASEGT in the germline V gene. This CDR3 spans 17 amino acids. The V end lost 1 base, the J end lost 2 bases, and 15 bases lay between the germline ends. Sequenced: peripheral blood. The sequence came from a man aged 55 to 70 who had recovered from COVID-19. The chain couples TRBV6-1 to TRBJ2-1; D gene uncertain. The CDR3 spells CASSEGLLKIPYNEQFF. In nucleotides, the CDR3 is TGTGCCAGCAGTGAAGGCCTACTAAAGATTCCCTACAATGAGCAGTTCTTC.